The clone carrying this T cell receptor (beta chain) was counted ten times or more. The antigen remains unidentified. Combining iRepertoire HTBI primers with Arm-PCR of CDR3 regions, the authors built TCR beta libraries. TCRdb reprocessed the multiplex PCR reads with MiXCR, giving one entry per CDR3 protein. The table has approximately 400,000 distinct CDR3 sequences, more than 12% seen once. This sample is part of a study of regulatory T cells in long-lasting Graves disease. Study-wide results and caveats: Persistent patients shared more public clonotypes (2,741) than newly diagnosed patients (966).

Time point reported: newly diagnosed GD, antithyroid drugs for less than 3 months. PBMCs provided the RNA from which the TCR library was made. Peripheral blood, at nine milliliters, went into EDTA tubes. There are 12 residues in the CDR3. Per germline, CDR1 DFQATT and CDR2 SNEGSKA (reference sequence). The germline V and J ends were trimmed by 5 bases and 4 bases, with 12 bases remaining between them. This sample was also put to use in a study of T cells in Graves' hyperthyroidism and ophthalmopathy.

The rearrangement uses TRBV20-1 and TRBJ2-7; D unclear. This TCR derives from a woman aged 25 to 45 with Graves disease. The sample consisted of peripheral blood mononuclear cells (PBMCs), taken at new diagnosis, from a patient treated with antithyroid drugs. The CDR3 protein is CSASRAAYEQYF. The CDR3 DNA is TGCAGTGCTTCCCGGGCTGCATACGAGCAGTACTTC.